One and the same sample provided the 8 T cell receptor beta chains below, sequenced in a study of T-cell reconstitution after alpha-beta-depleted transplantation in children. Unique molecular identifiers tagged the TCRbeta library. From the PCR reads, TCRdb called clonotypes with MiXCR, one entry per CDR3 protein. Here the sample spans roughly 220,000 distinct CDR3 sequences, about 12% being singletons. Sample: PBMCs from the stem cell graft donor, taken from the stem cell graft. The receptor set was obtained from a human donor who donated a stem cell graft to a child with acute lymphoblastic leukemia.

Ten or more counts support this clonotype. The CDR3 DNA is TGTGCCAGCAGCTTATGGGGGACCTCCTACGAGCAGTACTTC. Protein: CASSLWGTSYEQYF. The chain carries TRBV7-2 and TRBJ2-7; the D gene could be TRBD1 or TRBD2 (5 bases each). The V and J ends lost 2 bases and 0 bases respectively, with 8 bases between them. CDR3 length: 14 residues. Germline CDR1 SGHTA, CDR2 FQGNSA.

V is TRBV12-3 or TRBV12-4 and J is TRBJ1-2; D possibly corresponds to TRBD1 (5 bases). This CDR3 has 15 amino acids. The germline V and J ends were trimmed by 10 bases and 4 bases, with 22 bases remaining between them. The CDR3 is CANRQTYTPFYGYTF. Here the CDR3 DNA reads TGTGCCAACAGGCAGACCTACACTCCATTCTATGGCTACACCTTC.

Of note for this clonotype: A much larger clone differs from this one at a single base, so this may be a read error. The chain joins TRBV6-1 to TRBJ2-2; D unresolved. Trimming removed 5 bases from V and 3 bases from J, with 4 bases in between. From germline, CDR1 is MNHNS and CDR2 SASEGT. CDR3 length: 12 residues. The CDR3 DNA follows: TGTGCCAGCAGTCACGACACCGGGGAGCTGTTTTTT. It codes for CASSHDTGELFF.

This clonotype has at least ten counts. The rearrangement links TRBV5-1 to TRBJ1-6; D is unclear. V shed 4 bases and J shed 0 bases, with 8 bases lying between them. The CDR3 spans 15 residues. Germline V gene lookup returns CDR1 SGHRS and CDR2 YFSETQ. The CDR3 DNA is TGCGCCAGCAGCCGGTTGGGCTCCTATAATTCACCCCTCCACTTT. This codes for CASSRLGSYNSPLHF. Full variable domain (missing parts from reference TRBV5-1 and TRBJ1-6): KAGVTQTPRYLIKTRGQQVTLSCSPISGHRSVSWYQQTPGQGLQFLFEYFSETQRNKGNFPGRFSGRQFSNSRSEMNVSTLELGDSALYLCASSRLGSYNSPLHFGNGTRLTVT.

Worth noting for this clonotype: Since a much larger clone is just one base distant, this may be a read error. The chain carries TRBV7-2 and TRBJ1-1, with TRBD1 as a possible D gene (5 bases). Per the germline V gene, CDR1 is SGHTA and CDR2 is FQGNSA. V shed 1 base and J shed 11 bases, with 11 bases lying between them. CDR3 size: 12 residues. The CDR3: CASSLETGAAFF. The CDR3 DNA sequence: TGTGCCAGCAGCTTAGAAACAGGCGCGGCTTTCTTT.

This clonotype was recorded at least ten times. The chain recombines TRBV9 with TRBJ2-3; weak D call: TRBD1 (6 bases). Per the germline V gene, CDR1 is SGDLS and CDR2 is YYNGEE. V was trimmed by 0 bases and J by 1 base, leaving 12 bases between them. The CDR3 spans 16 residues. This CDR3 is CASSVATGPGTDTQYF. CDR3 coding DNA: TGTGCCAGCAGCGTAGCTACAGGGCCGGGCACAGATACGCAGTATTTT.

This clonotype was counted at least ten times. The genes are TRBV5-1 and TRBJ1-1; 10 nucleotides align to TRBD1. The germline V gene has CDR1 SGHRS and CDR2 YFSETQ. CDR3 length: 16 amino acids. The ends lost 3 bases at V and 3 bases at J; junction bases unmatched: 8. This CDR3 reads CASSYKPGTGDTEAFF. DNA of the CDR3: TGCGCCAGCAGCTATAAACCCGGGACAGGGGACACTGAAGCTTTCTTT.

This clonotype has a count of ten or more. The chain couples TRBV7-8 to TRBJ2-5; the D call may be TRBD1 or TRBD2 (5 bases each). Germline lookup yields CDR1 SGHVS and CDR2 FQNEAQ. Trimming stripped 4 bases from V and 0 bases from J, with 15 bases between. The length of the CDR3 is 16 residues. The CDR3 reads CASSSVGRNNQETQYF. The DNA for the CDR3 is TGTGCCAGCAGCTCCGTGGGACGCAATAACCAAGAGACCCAGTACTTC.